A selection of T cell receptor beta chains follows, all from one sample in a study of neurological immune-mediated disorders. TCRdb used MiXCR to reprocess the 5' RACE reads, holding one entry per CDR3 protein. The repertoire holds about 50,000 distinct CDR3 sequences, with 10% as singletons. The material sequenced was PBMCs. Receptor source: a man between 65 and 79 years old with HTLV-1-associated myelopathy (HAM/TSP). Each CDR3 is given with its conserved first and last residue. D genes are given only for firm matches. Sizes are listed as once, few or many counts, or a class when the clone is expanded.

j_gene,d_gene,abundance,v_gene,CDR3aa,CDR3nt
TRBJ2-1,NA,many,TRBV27,CASSFMGAVYNEQFF,TGTGCCAGCAGTTTCATGGGAGCCGTTTACAATGAGCAGTTCTTC
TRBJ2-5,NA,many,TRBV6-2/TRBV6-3,CASAGLAMVSAETQYF,TGTGCCTCTGCTGGGCTAGCGATGGTTAGTGCGGAGACCCAGTACTTC
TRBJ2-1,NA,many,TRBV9,CASSVVAASSEQFF,TGTGCCAGCAGCGTAGTGGCGGCCAGCTCTGAGCAGTTCTTC
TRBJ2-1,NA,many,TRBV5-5,CASSSGAGTYNEQFF,TGTGCCAGCAGCTCGGGTGCTGGTACTTACAATGAGCAGTTCTTC
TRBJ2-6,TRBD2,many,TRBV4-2,CASSQGGTRISGANVLTF,TGTGCCAGCAGCCAAGGAGGGACTAGGATCTCTGGGGCCAACGTCCTGACTTTC
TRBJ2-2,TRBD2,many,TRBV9,CASSVGLAGNTGELFF,TGTGCCAGCAGCGTAGGCCTAGCGGGAAACACCGGGGAGCTGTTTTTT
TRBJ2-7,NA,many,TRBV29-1,CSVVDRNFPYEQYF,TGCAGCGTTGTCGACCGAAATTTTCCCTACGAGCAGTACTTC
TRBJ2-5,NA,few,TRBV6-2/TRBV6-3,CASSSEGGGETQYF,TGTGCCAGCAGTTCCGAGGGGGGGGGAGAGACCCAGTACTTC
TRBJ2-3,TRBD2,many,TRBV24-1,CATSDPTTSGRRDTQYF,TGTGCCACCAGTGACCCTACGACTAGCGGGAGGAGAGATACGCAGTATTTT
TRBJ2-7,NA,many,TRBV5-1,CASSLGADSYEQYF,TGCGCCAGCAGCTTGGGGGCGGATTCCTACGAGCAGTACTTC
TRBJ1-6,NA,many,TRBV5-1,CASRSAQGNSPLHF,TGCGCCAGCAGGTCGGCGCAAGGCAATTCACCCCTCCACTTT
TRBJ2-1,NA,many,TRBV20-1,CSELKRGGSWDEQFF,TGCAGTGAACTAAAACGTGGGGGTTCTTGGGATGAGCAGTTCTTC